This T cell receptor beta chain appears in the sequencing data of a study of T-cell reconstitution after alpha-beta-depleted transplantation in children. Whole-study results and caveats: TCRbeta diversity was high at day 60 in some patients (a result of surviving recipient T cells and thymic progenitors). After one year, T-cell counts and TCRbeta diversity mostly came from new T cells. Expanded graft clones numbering several hundred reportedly gave rise to alpha-beta T cells about two months after transplant.

The CDR3 runs to 14 residues. Looked up from germline, CDR1 is SGHRS and CDR2 is YFSETQ. Trimming took off 6 bases at V and 0 bases at J, with 10 bases between the two ends. Using unique molecular identifiers, the investigators prepared the TCRbeta library. TCRdb re-called the PCR reads with MiXCR, one entry per CDR3 protein. The repertoire holds about 200,000 distinct CDR3 sequences, approximately 6.8% seen once, with just over 4.5% in the top ten. This clonotype was detected only a few times. As yet, its antigen is unknown. Sequencing used PBMCs, obtained before TCRalphabeta/CD19-depleted stem cell transplant. The V gene is TRBV5-1, the J gene TRBJ2-1; unclear D gene. The TCR was taken from a girl less than two years old with combined immunodeficiency, due to receive a stem cell transplant. The CDR3 region is CASTLTFSYNEQFF. CDR3 DNA sequence: TGCGCCAGCACACTTACTTTCTCCTACAATGAGCAGTTCTTC.